This is a list of T cell receptor beta chains from one sample in a study of early T cells in non-severe SARS-CoV-2 infection. TCRdb independently ran MiXCR on the 5' RACE reads; one entry per CDR3 protein. This sample has under 85,000 distinct CDR3 sequences, with about 9% found just once. Sequencing was performed on whole blood. The receptors shown here come from an adult who was a healthcare worker with PCR-confirmed SARS-CoV-2 infection or an uninfected control (not recorded which). The CDR3 runs from the conserved cysteine through the conserved F or W. Fields, in order: CDR3 DNA, CDR3 protein, clone size, J gene, V gene, D gene. The D gene is left open where the match is weak. Only part of the rows carry a size: once, few, many, or a class if the clone is expanded.

TGTGCCAGCAGCTTAGTAAGGAGCGGGGGGTCCCCAGAGCAGTACTTC CASSLVRSGGSPEQYF many TRBJ2-7 TRBV7-2 TRBD2
TGTGCCAGCAGTTCCATCCAGCCGGAGGATACGCAGTATTTT CASSSIQPEDTQYF NA TRBJ2-3 TRBV12-3/TRBV12-4 NA
TGTGCCAGCAGCTCCCGTTTCAAGGTAGCGGGGGGGGTGAGTGCGCAGTATTTT CASSSRFKVAGGVSAQYF few TRBJ2-3 TRBV3-1 TRBD2
TGCAGTGCTAGGTCGGCCGCCCACAATGAGCAGTTCTTC CSARSAAHNEQFF medium-sized TRBJ2-1 TRBV20-1 NA
TGCGCCAGCAGCATAGGGACAGCCAACTATGGCTACACCTTC CASSIGTANYGYTF NA TRBJ1-2 TRBV5-1 TRBD1
TGTGCCAGTAGTATGACAGGGAGCTCCTACGAGCAGTACTTC CASSMTGSSYEQYF many TRBJ2-7 TRBV19 TRBD1
TGTGCCACCAGTGAACTTACAGGGGGCTTTGACGACACCGGGGAGCTGTTTTTT CATSELTGGFDDTGELFF few TRBJ2-2 TRBV24-1 TRBD1
TGTGCCATCAGTGAGAGTCAATTCGGGCCTCTGGCCAAAAACATTCAGTACTTC CAISESQFGPLAKNIQYF many TRBJ2-4 TRBV10-3 NA
TGTGCTAGTTCCCTTGGGACAGCGGAGTGGGATACGCAGTATTTT CASSLGTAEWDTQYF NA TRBJ2-3 TRBV12-5 TRBD1
TGTGCCAGCAGCGCCAGTACTAGCGGGACTTTCCGCAAATCCACAGATACGCAGTATTTT CASSASTSGTFRKSTDTQYF few TRBJ2-3 TRBV9 TRBD2
TGTGCCAGCAGTGTTTCTGGAGGACTAGCGGGAGCTGAGCAGTACTTC CASSVSGGLAGAEQYF few TRBJ2-7 TRBV27 TRBD2
TGTGCCAGTAGTATTAACCCTTTGGGAGGTGAGCAGTTCTTC CASSINPLGGEQFF many TRBJ2-1 TRBV19 NA
TGTGCCACCAGTGAACGGGGTCCAGGGAGGGCCACAGATACGCAGTATTTT CATSERGPGRATDTQYF NA TRBJ2-3 TRBV24-1 TRBD2
TGTGCCAGCTCACCAGCCAGGGATAGCAATCAGCCCCAGCATTTT CASSPARDSNQPQHF NA TRBJ1-5 TRBV18 NA
TGCAGCGGAATGAGGACAGCGGAAGCTTTCTTT CSGMRTAEAFF NA TRBJ1-1 TRBV29-1 NA
TGTGCCAGCAGCCAAGGGACTAGCGGAGGGCGGTACAATGAGCAGTTCTTC CASSQGTSGGRYNEQFF few TRBJ2-1 TRBV14 TRBD2
TGTGCCAGTAGTTCAGTTGTGAGCCACAATGAGCAGTTCTTC CASSSVVSHNEQFF many TRBJ2-1 TRBV19 NA
TGTGCCAGCAGAAAAGTCTCTGGGGCCTCCGCTGAAGCTTTCTTT CASRKVSGASAEAFF many TRBJ1-1 TRBV12-3/TRBV12-4 NA
TGTGCCAGCATGTTTGGGTCTTTAAACACCGGGGAGCTGTTTTTT CASMFGSLNTGELFF few TRBJ2-2 TRBV2 NA
TGTGCCAGCAGCTTAGATAGCGGTTACAATGAGCAGTTCTTC CASSLDSGYNEQFF many TRBJ2-1 TRBV7-2 NA
TGTGCCATCAGTGAGTCGCCCCAGGGAGTTTACACTGAAGCTTTCTTT CAISESPQGVYTEAFF many TRBJ1-1 TRBV10-3 NA
TGTGCCAGCAGTGCGGCGGGAACCAAAGAGACCCAGTACTTC CASSAAGTKETQYF NA TRBJ2-5 TRBV6-1 NA
TGTGCCAGCAGCTTAACCCTGGCTAGCGGGGGAGAGACCCAGTACTTC CASSLTLASGGETQYF NA TRBJ2-5 TRBV7-2 TRBD2
TGTGCCAGCAGCTTAGGAGGAGCGGGCTCTCTCTCCTACGAGCAGTACTTC CASSLGGAGSLSYEQYF NA TRBJ2-7 TRBV11-2 NA
TGCGCCAGCAGCTTGTATGGATCCTACGAGCAGTACTTC CASSLYGSYEQYF many TRBJ2-7 TRBV5-1 NA
TGTGCCAGCTTTAATAGCGGAATGGATCGGCAGTTCTTC CASFNSGMDRQFF many TRBJ2-1 TRBV18 NA
TGCAGTGCACGGCCCCGCGATGAGCAGTTCTTC CSARPRDEQFF NA TRBJ2-1 TRBV20-1 NA
TGCAGCGTTGAGGAACTAGCGGGGGGCAACACAGATACGCAGTATTTT CSVEELAGGNTDTQYF many TRBJ2-3 TRBV29-1 TRBD2
TGTGCCAGCAGTCGAGCGGGAGGGTACAATGAGCAGTTCTTC CASSRAGGYNEQFF many TRBJ2-1 TRBV6-5 TRBD2
TGTGCCAGCATCCCGGGACTAGCTCTATCCGGGGAGCTGTTTTTT CASIPGLALSGELFF many TRBJ2-2 TRBV12-3/TRBV12-4 TRBD2
TGTGCCAGCAGCGTAGACACCGGGGCCGAGCAGTACTTC CASSVDTGAEQYF few TRBJ2-7 TRBV2 NA
TGCAGTGCTATCTGGACAGGGACTACCTACGAGCAGTACTTC CSAIWTGTTYEQYF medium-sized TRBJ2-7 TRBV20-1 NA
TGCAGCGTGCGCAAGGACACCAACCAAGAGACCCAGTACTTC CSVRKDTNQETQYF many TRBJ2-5 TRBV29-1 NA
TGTGCCAGCAGCGAAGCCCTTCAGACAGATACGCAGTATTTT CASSEALQTDTQYF NA TRBJ2-3 TRBV2 NA
TGTGCCAGCAGCAAACGGGGGGCGGGTGAAAAACTGTTTTTT CASSKRGAGEKLFF NA TRBJ1-4 TRBV21-1 NA
TGTGCCTGGAGCAGGAATATGAACACTGAAGCTTTCTTT CAWSRNMNTEAFF many TRBJ1-1 TRBV30 NA
TGTGCCAGCAGCCCCGGGGTTTCGGGCACTGAAGCTTTCTTT CASSPGVSGTEAFF many TRBJ1-1 TRBV3-1 NA
TGCGCCAGCAGCTTGGCAGGCCAGGGAGGAGATACGCAGTATTTT CASSLAGQGGDTQYF many TRBJ2-3 TRBV5-1 NA
TGTGCCAGCGGCCGAGAAGGGGCCCAAGGTACGCAGTATTTT CASGREGAQGTQYF NA TRBJ2-3 TRBV7-2 NA
TGTGCCAGCAGCCAGGACGGTTACAATGAGCAGTTCTTC CASSQDGYNEQFF many TRBJ2-1 TRBV7-9 NA
TGCAGCGTGCTTCGTGGATTTCAAGAGACCCAGTACTTC CSVLRGFQETQYF NA TRBJ2-5 TRBV29-1 NA
TGTGCCAGCAGTGAACTTTTTGCAGATACGCAGTATTTT CASSELFADTQYF NA TRBJ2-3 TRBV6-1 NA
TGCGCCAGCAGCTTGGGAGGCGACAACCTGGTAAGGCAGTTCTTC CASSLGGDNLVRQFF once TRBJ2-1 TRBV5-1 NA
TGTGCCAGCAGCTTGCTGCAGGGCAATGAGCAGTTCTTC CASSLLQGNEQFF many TRBJ2-1 TRBV7-6 NA
TGTGCCAGCAGCCCAACAGGGGTCGAGCAGTACTTC CASSPTGVEQYF many TRBJ2-7 TRBV3-1 TRBD1